This T cell receptor (beta chain) was captured in a study of blood T cell repertoires in COVID-19. As for the study in general: T cells, B-cell-depleted T cells, or PBMCs provided the cDNA or gDNA that served as material.

The CDR3 has 14 amino acids. Germline loops: CDR1 MGHRA, CDR2 YSYEKL. V was clipped by 2 bases and J by 7 bases, with 12 bases between them. Original methodology: Nucleated cell number was recorded as an estimate derived from reference gene primer amplification. Profiling relied on immunoSEQ multiplex PCR, and the TCRdb table lists in-frame clones only, not all of them. V, J and clone size derive from that table, while D and trimming were established from the DNA sequence. Here the sample spans fewer than 350,000 clones, roughly 89% being singletons. The TCR comes from a woman between 18 and 30 years old with acute COVID-19. The sequencing input was PBMCs or T cells enriched from blood (not recorded which). The chain employs TRBV4-1 and TRBJ1-5, with D tentatively TRBD1 (6 bases). The CDR3 sequence: CASSQPGQFQPQHF. The CDR3 DNA reads TGCGCCAGCAGCCAACCTGGACAGTTCCAGCCCCAGCATTTT.